The 2 T cell receptor beta chains listed next were all sequenced from one sample in a study of post-analysis software for immune sequencing data. Study-wide findings and caveats: Roughly five TRBV segments appeared more often in patients than in controls, and TRBV5-6, TRBV5-1 and TRBV20-1 were among these.

Each TCR beta cDNA library carried unique molecular identifiers. TCRdb called the PCR reads again in MiXCR, with one record for every CDR3 protein. The table records hundreds of thousands of distinct CDR3 sequences, around 27% of them present only once. No antigen has been identified for these receptors. The source material was blood. These receptors came from a girl aged 10-17 years with multiple sclerosis.

In this sample, this clonotype turned up a few times. The chain carries TRBV7-2 and TRBJ2-5, with 11 positions matching TRBD2. The CDR3 sequence is 16 residues long. Unmatched junction bases numbered 7, after V lost 2 bases and J lost 5 bases. Germline V gene lookup returns CDR1 SGHTA and CDR2 FQGNSA. As DNA, the CDR3 is TGTGCCAGCAGCTTACGACTAGCGGGAATTGTGGAGACCCAGTACTTC. Amino acids: CASSLRLAGIVETQYF.

This clonotype occurred a few times. This chain connects TRBV7-2 to TRBJ2-3; the D is unclear. This CDR3 is 13 amino acids long. Germline V gene sequence: CDR1 SGHTA, CDR2 FQGNSA. Between the trimmed V and J ends, which lost 9 bases and 2 bases, there was a span of 12 bases. DNA for the CDR3: TGTGCCAGTAAGCCGGCTGCCACAGATACGCAGTATTTT. Translated, it gives CASKPAATDTQYF. Full variable domain (outside the CDR3, taken from reference TRBV7-2 and TRBJ2-3): GAGVSQSPSNKVTEKGKDVELRCDPISGHTALYWYRQSLGQGLEFLIYFQGNSAPDKSGLPSDRFSAERTGGSVSTLTIQRTQQEDSAVYLCASKPAATDTQYFGPGTRLTVL.